This T cell receptor (beta chain) was sequenced during a study of cytomegalovirus exposure and HLA in healthy donors. Study-wide results and caveats: CMV serostatus was the sole immune exposure information available.

With regard to this clone: Its antigen is unknown.

Both 60 Vbeta primers and 13 Jbeta primers went into the PCR. This table comes from immunoSEQ multiplex PCR, and its TCRdb copy is limited to in-frame clones, with some not included. Altogether approximately 70,000 clones are present, around 70% being singletons, with the ten largest covering roughly 10%. The CDR3 has 17 amino acids. With 1 base clipped from V and 3 bases from J, the junction kept 12 bases outside the gene matches. Germline loops: CDR1 KGHSH, CDR2 LQKENI. V is TRBV18 and J is TRBJ2-7, with 7 positions matching TRBD2. Sequencing was carried out using PBMCs. The receptor comes from a human donor in good health. DNA for the CDR3: TGTGCCAGCTCACCACAGGGCAGCGGGGCCTGGGTCTACGAGCAGTACTTC. Its protein is CASSPQGSGAWVYEQYF.